This T cell receptor beta chain appears in the sequencing data of a study of blood T cell repertoires in COVID-19. Germline CDR1 reads GTSNPN; CDR2 reads SVGIG (reference sequence). J lost 6 bases, V lost 2 bases, and 13 bases had no gene match. This CDR3 has 17 residues. The method was immunoSEQ multiplex PCR; TCRdb's version includes in-frame clones alone and lacks a portion of them. The sample shows over 200,000 clones, over 80% of them seen only once. Sequencing used PBMCs or T cells enriched from blood (not recorded which). The source of this sequence is a woman in her 30s who had been exposed to COVID-19. This chain uses TRBV30 with TRBJ2-3, with 11 nucleotides matching TRBD2. The CDR3 region has the DNA TGTGCCTGGAGTCGGGGGTTAACTAGCGGGAGATCTGATACGCAGTATTTT. Protein product: CAWSRGLTSGRSDTQYF.